Listed below are T cell receptor beta chains from one sample, sequenced in a study of T cell responses to AZD1222 COVID-19 vaccine. Libraries were prepared by immunoSEQ multiplex PCR; TCRdb keeps only in-frame clonotypes and omits some of them. The sample has about 150,000 clones; approximately 91% are singletons. Sample: peripheral blood, taken 28 days after the second AZD1222 dose. The receptors were sampled from an adult who received the AZD1222 COVID-19 vaccine. CDR3s include the opening cysteine and the closing phenylalanine or tryptophan. The D gene is left open where the match is weak. Clone size appears in some rows only: once, few, many, or a class for an expanded clone.

D gene: -; clone size: -; V gene: TRBV7-9; J gene: TRBJ2-2; CDR3 DNA: TGTGCCAGCAGCTTTCGAGACACCGGGGAGCTGTTTTTT; CDR3 protein: CASSFRDTGELFF
D gene: -; clone size: -; V gene: TRBV11-2; J gene: TRBJ2-1; CDR3 DNA: TGTGCCAGCAGCTTACTGGCTAGCTACAATGAGCAGTTCTTC; CDR3 protein: CASSLLASYNEQFF
D gene: TRBD1; clone size: -; V gene: TRBV15; J gene: TRBJ1-6; CDR3 DNA: TGTGCCACCAGCCAGTTCCGGACAGGGAGCTCACCCCTCCACTTT; CDR3 protein: CATSQFRTGSSPLHF
D gene: -; clone size: few; V gene: TRBV7-9; J gene: TRBJ1-1; CDR3 DNA: TGTGCCAGCAGCGCCCTTACTGGATTTATAGGTCAAGCTTTCTTT; CDR3 protein: CASSALTGFIGQAFF
D gene: -; clone size: -; V gene: TRBV6-6; J gene: TRBJ1-1; CDR3 DNA: TGTGCCAGCAGTTACGGCACAAACACTGAAGCTTTCTTT; CDR3 protein: CASSYGTNTEAFF
D gene: -; clone size: -; V gene: TRBV13; J gene: TRBJ1-4; CDR3 DNA: TGTGCCAGCAGCTTACGGTCGGGTAATGAAAAACTGTTTTTT; CDR3 protein: CASSLRSGNEKLFF
D gene: TRBD1; clone size: -; V gene: TRBV5-5; J gene: TRBJ2-7; CDR3 DNA: TGTGCCAGCAGAAGACCGGGACAGGCTGGTTACGAGCAGTACTTC; CDR3 protein: CASRRPGQAGYEQYF
D gene: TRBD2; clone size: -; V gene: TRBV7-2; J gene: TRBJ2-1; CDR3 DNA: TGTGCCAGCAGCTTAGCCCCAGGGCGGGGGAGGGATGAGCAGTTCTTC; CDR3 protein: CASSLAPGRGRDEQFF
D gene: -; clone size: -; V gene: TRBV12-2; J gene: TRBJ2-5; CDR3 DNA: TGTGCAAGTCGCCCGGGTCCCCGGATAGCGGTTTGCCAAGAGACCCAGTACTTC; CDR3 protein: CASRPGPRIAVCQETQYF
D gene: -; clone size: -; V gene: TRBV4-1; J gene: TRBJ1-4; CDR3 DNA: TGCGCCAGCAGCCCTGAAGAACCCGGCAAGACCGAAAAACTGTTTTTT; CDR3 protein: CASSPEEPGKTEKLFF
D gene: -; clone size: -; V gene: TRBV20-1; J gene: TRBJ1-2; CDR3 DNA: TGCAGTGCGCTCCGGGGGGGTGGCTACACCTTC; CDR3 protein: CSALRGGGYTF
D gene: -; clone size: -; V gene: TRBV24-1; J gene: TRBJ2-7; CDR3 DNA: TGTGCCACCAGCGCACATCTCTACGAGCAGTACTTC; CDR3 protein: CATSAHLYEQYF
D gene: TRBD1; clone size: -; V gene: TRBV2; J gene: TRBJ1-1; CDR3 DNA: TGTGCCAGCAAACAAACAAACAACAGGGGGTTTACTGAAGCTTTCTTT; CDR3 protein: CASKQTNNRGFTEAFF
D gene: TRBD1; clone size: -; V gene: TRBV6-6; J gene: TRBJ1-5; CDR3 DNA: TGTGCCAGCAGTTACACAGGGGGCCCCAATCAGCCCCAGCATTTT; CDR3 protein: CASSYTGGPNQPQHF
D gene: TRBD2; clone size: -; V gene: TRBV28; J gene: TRBJ2-3; CDR3 DNA: TGTGCCAGCAGCCAGACTAGCGGAATCACAGATACGCAGTATTTT; CDR3 protein: CASSQTSGITDTQYF
D gene: -; clone size: -; V gene: TRBV7-9; J gene: TRBJ2-1; CDR3 DNA: TGTGCCAGCAGCTCACCCTCTCCCGTCGGGGGCGAGCAGTTCTTC; CDR3 protein: CASSSPSPVGGEQFF
D gene: -; clone size: -; V gene: TRBV13; J gene: TRBJ2-2; CDR3 DNA: TGTGCCAGCAGCCCTATAAGCTTGTTCGTCAGGAACGAGGCCGGGGAGCTGTTTTTT; CDR3 protein: CASSPISLFVRNEAGELFF
D gene: -; clone size: -; V gene: TRBV28; J gene: TRBJ2-7; CDR3 DNA: TGTGCCAGCAGCTCGATGGGAGGAGCCTACGAGCAGTACTTC; CDR3 protein: CASSSMGGAYEQYF
D gene: TRBD2; clone size: -; V gene: TRBV5-1; J gene: TRBJ2-3; CDR3 DNA: TGCGCCAGCAGCTTGGTAGCGGGAACGCAGTATTTT; CDR3 protein: CASSLVAGTQYF
D gene: TRBD1; clone size: -; V gene: TRBV27; J gene: TRBJ2-7; CDR3 DNA: TGTGCCAGCAGTACAGGGGTGACTCACTACGAGCAGTACTTC; CDR3 protein: CASSTGVTHYEQYF
D gene: TRBD1; clone size: -; V gene: TRBV7-2; J gene: TRBJ1-6; CDR3 DNA: TGTGCCAGCAGCTCAGGGACAGGGGGCTCCTATAATTCACCCCTCCACTTT; CDR3 protein: CASSSGTGGSYNSPLHF
D gene: TRBD1; clone size: -; V gene: TRBV18; J gene: TRBJ1-1; CDR3 DNA: TGTGCCAGCTCATCCTTCCCGGGACAGGGGGTCACTGAAGCTTTCTTT; CDR3 protein: CASSSFPGQGVTEAFF
D gene: TRBD1; clone size: -; V gene: TRBV11-2; J gene: TRBJ1-1; CDR3 DNA: TGTGCCAGCAGCTTAGGAGGGACAGGAACCGTTGAAGCTTTCTTT; CDR3 protein: CASSLGGTGTVEAFF
D gene: -; clone size: -; V gene: TRBV18; J gene: TRBJ1-5; CDR3 DNA: TGTGCCAGCTCAAGAGCCAGGACAGAGGTAGTGGGCAATCAGCCCCAGCATTTT; CDR3 protein: CASSRARTEVVGNQPQHF
D gene: TRBD1; clone size: -; V gene: TRBV5-1; J gene: TRBJ1-2; CDR3 DNA: TGCGCCAGCAGCGTCCAACAGGGGGCGATTGGCTACACCTTC; CDR3 protein: CASSVQQGAIGYTF
D gene: TRBD1; clone size: -; V gene: TRBV7-3; J gene: TRBJ2-3; CDR3 DNA: TGTGCCAGCAGCCCCGGCAGGGGGTATACAGATACGCAGTATTTT; CDR3 protein: CASSPGRGYTDTQYF
D gene: -; clone size: -; V gene: TRBV5-1; J gene: TRBJ1-2; CDR3 DNA: TGCGCCAGCAGCTCTGAACAGGGTGGCTATGGCTACACCTTC; CDR3 protein: CASSSEQGGYGYTF
D gene: -; clone size: -; V gene: TRBV6-1; J gene: TRBJ2-1; CDR3 DNA: TGTGCCAGCAGTGAAGCGAGAGGTGGCAATGAGCAGTTCTTC; CDR3 protein: CASSEARGGNEQFF
D gene: -; clone size: once; V gene: TRBV9; J gene: TRBJ2-3; CDR3 DNA: TGTGCCAGCAGCGTACGACAGACGGGCACAGATACGCAGTATTTT; CDR3 protein: CASSVRQTGTDTQYF
D gene: -; clone size: -; V gene: TRBV29-1; J gene: TRBJ1-1; CDR3 DNA: TGCAGCGGGTCGACAGGAGAGAACACTGAAGCTTTCTTT; CDR3 protein: CSGSTGENTEAFF
D gene: TRBD2; clone size: -; V gene: TRBV9; J gene: TRBJ2-3; CDR3 DNA: TGTGCCAGCAGCGCCGCGGGGGGCACAGATACGCAGTATTTT; CDR3 protein: CASSAAGGTDTQYF
D gene: -; clone size: few; V gene: TRBV15; J gene: TRBJ1-5; CDR3 DNA: TGTGCCACCAGCAGTCGGGACCGAAGCAATCAGCCCCAGCATTTT; CDR3 protein: CATSSRDRSNQPQHF
D gene: -; clone size: -; V gene: TRBV7-3; J gene: TRBJ1-2; CDR3 DNA: TGTGCCAGCAGCTTAACTGGCAGGGGCTATGGCTACACCTTC; CDR3 protein: CASSLTGRGYGYTF
D gene: TRBD2; clone size: -; V gene: TRBV5-1; J gene: TRBJ2-5; CDR3 DNA: TGCGCCAGCAGCTTGGCCTTAGCGGGGGCAGAGACCCAGTACTTC; CDR3 protein: CASSLALAGAETQYF
D gene: -; clone size: once; V gene: TRBV19; J gene: TRBJ1-4; CDR3 DNA: TGTGCCAGTAGTGCACGGGGCTCAGGAAGTGAAAAACTGTTTTTT; CDR3 protein: CASSARGSGSEKLFF
D gene: TRBD2; clone size: -; V gene: TRBV6-1; J gene: TRBJ2-3; CDR3 DNA: TGTGCCAGCAGTGAACTAGCGGGGAGGCATCGCACAGATACGCAGTATTTT; CDR3 protein: CASSELAGRHRTDTQYF
D gene: TRBD2; clone size: few; V gene: TRBV19; J gene: TRBJ2-1; CDR3 DNA: TGTGCCAGTAGTTCCGGGACTAGCGGCTACAATGAGCAGTTCTTC; CDR3 protein: CASSSGTSGYNEQFF
D gene: -; clone size: -; V gene: TRBV12-3/TRBV12-4; J gene: TRBJ2-5; CDR3 DNA: TGTGCCAGCAGGCCCCCCGGGGAAGAGACCCAGTACTTC; CDR3 protein: CASRPPGEETQYF
D gene: TRBD1; clone size: -; V gene: TRBV5-6; J gene: TRBJ1-6; CDR3 DNA: TGTGCCAGCAGGGACAGGGCTTCGGAAAATTCACCCCTCCACTTT; CDR3 protein: CASRDRASENSPLHF
D gene: TRBD1; clone size: -; V gene: TRBV4-2; J gene: TRBJ2-5; CDR3 DNA: TGTGCCAGCAGCCCGGGACAGGGGGGTGAGCCCCGAGAGACCCAGTACTTC; CDR3 protein: CASSPGQGGEPRETQYF